This T cell receptor (beta chain) stems from a study of blood T cell repertoires in COVID-19. Study background: Whether acute or convalescent, the COVID-19 samples came from the United States, Italy and Spain. Sources were T cells, B-cell-depleted T cells, or PBMCs; the material itself was cDNA or gDNA.

Germline V gene lookup returns CDR1 LNHDA and CDR2 SQIVND (reference sequence). There are 15 residues in the CDR3. V was pared by 5 bases and J by 6 bases, with 17 bases between. In the original workflow: Estimates of nucleated cell counts were drawn from the amplification of reference gene primers. The assay was immunoSEQ multiplex PCR, and TCRdb's table has in-frame clones only and misses some. V, J and clone size are taken as reported in that table, and D and trimming were inferred from the DNA itself. The sample contains about 240,000 clones, roughly 86% of which appear only once. The sequenced sample was peripheral blood. The receptor was derived from a man at least 80 years old with acute or convalescent COVID-19. This chain joins TRBV19 and TRBJ1-3; D is possibly TRBD1 (5 bases). DNA of the CDR3: TGTGCCAGTAGTCGAATCTTGGGGACTCCAAACACCATATATTTT. It encodes CASSRILGTPNTIYF.